This T cell receptor (beta chain) was captured by sequencing in a study of OX40 agonist ivuxolimab in advanced cancers. Study-wide context: Three patients showed partial responses: one hepatocellular carcinoma and two cutaneous melanoma cases.

This table comes from immunoSEQ multiplex PCR, and its TCRdb copy is limited to in-frame clones, with some not included. The table lists approximately 49,000 clones, approximately 88% of them singletons. In regard to this clone: Its antigen is unknown.

From germline, CDR1 is GTSNPN and CDR2 SVGIG (reference sequence). Unmatched junction bases numbered 6, after V lost 0 bases and J lost 8 bases. The CDR3 length is 15 residues. Broader study findings: In general, CD8+ T cells held more expanded clones than CD4+ did, on average.

This sequence originates from an adult with an advanced solid tumor such as melanoma, head and neck, liver or kidney cancer. The chain employs TRBV30 and TRBJ1-6; 8 bases fit TRBD1. The material sequenced was CD4+ or CD8+ T cells sorted from blood, taken in a trial of the OX40 agonist ivuxolimab. CDR3 amino acids: CAWSVQGGPDSPLHF. The CDR3 nucleotides read TGTGCCTGGAGTGTACAGGGGGGGCCTGATTCACCCCTCCACTTT. Drawing the rest from reference TRBV30 and TRBJ1-6, the complete variable domain is SQTIHQWPATLVQPVGSPLSLECTVEGTSNPNLYWYRQAAGRGLQLLFYSVGIGQISSEVPQNLSASRPQDRQFILSSKKLLLSDSGFYLCAWSVQGGPDSPLHFGNGTRLTVT.